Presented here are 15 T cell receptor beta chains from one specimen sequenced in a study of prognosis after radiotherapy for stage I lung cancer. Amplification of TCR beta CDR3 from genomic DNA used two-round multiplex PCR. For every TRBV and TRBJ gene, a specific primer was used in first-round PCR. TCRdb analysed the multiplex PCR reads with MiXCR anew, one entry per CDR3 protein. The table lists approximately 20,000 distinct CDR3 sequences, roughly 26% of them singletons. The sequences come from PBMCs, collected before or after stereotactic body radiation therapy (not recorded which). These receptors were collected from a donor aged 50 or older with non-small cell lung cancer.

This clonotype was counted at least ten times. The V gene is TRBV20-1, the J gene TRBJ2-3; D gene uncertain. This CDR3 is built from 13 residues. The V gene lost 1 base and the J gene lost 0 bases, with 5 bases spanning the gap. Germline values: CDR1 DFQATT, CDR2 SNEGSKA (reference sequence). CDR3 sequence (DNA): TGCAGTGCTAGAGGGACCAGCACAGATACGCAGTATTTT. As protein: CSARGTSTDTQYF.

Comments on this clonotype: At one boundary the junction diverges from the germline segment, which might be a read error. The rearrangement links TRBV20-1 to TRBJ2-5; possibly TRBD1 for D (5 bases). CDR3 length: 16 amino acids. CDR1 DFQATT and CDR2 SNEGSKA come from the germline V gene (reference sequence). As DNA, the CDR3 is TGCTGTGCTAGAGATCAGGGCGGTTTAGTGCGGGAGACCCAGTACTTC. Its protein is CCARDQGGLVRETQYF.

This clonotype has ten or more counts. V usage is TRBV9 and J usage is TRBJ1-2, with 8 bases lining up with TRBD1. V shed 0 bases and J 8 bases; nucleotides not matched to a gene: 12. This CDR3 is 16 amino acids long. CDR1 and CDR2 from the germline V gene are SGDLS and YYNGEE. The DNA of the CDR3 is TGTGCCAGCAGCGTAGTTTCAGGGGGCGCAATGCGGGGCTACACCTTC. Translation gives CASSVVSGGAMRGYTF. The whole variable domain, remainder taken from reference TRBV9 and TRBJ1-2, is DSGVTQTPKHLITATGQRVTLRCSPRSGDLSVYWYQQSLDQGLQFLIQYYNGEERAKGNILERFSAQQFPDLHSELNLSSLELGDSALYFCASSVVSGGAMRGYTFGSGTRLTVV.

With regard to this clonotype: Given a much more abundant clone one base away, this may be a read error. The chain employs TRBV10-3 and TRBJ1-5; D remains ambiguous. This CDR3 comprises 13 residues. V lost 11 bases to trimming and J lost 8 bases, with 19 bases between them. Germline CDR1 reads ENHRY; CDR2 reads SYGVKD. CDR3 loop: CAVNSGSGKPQHF. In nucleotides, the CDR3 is TGTGCCGTAAATTCAGGAAGCGGTAAGCCCCAGCATTTT.

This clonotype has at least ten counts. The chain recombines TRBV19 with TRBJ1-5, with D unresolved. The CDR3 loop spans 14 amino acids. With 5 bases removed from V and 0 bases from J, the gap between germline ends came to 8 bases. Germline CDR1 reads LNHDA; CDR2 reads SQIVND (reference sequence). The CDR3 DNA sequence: TGTGCCAGTAGTGAGAATTATAGCAATCAGCCCCAGCATTTT. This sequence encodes CASSENYSNQPQHF.

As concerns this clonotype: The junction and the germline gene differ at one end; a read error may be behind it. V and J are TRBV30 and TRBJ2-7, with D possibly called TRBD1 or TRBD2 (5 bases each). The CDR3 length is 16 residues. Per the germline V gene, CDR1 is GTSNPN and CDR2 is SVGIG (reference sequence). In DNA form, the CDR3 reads TGTGCCTGGAGTGCGACGATGGGACCCATGTCCTACGAGCAATACTTC. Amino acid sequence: CAWSATMGPMSYEQYF.

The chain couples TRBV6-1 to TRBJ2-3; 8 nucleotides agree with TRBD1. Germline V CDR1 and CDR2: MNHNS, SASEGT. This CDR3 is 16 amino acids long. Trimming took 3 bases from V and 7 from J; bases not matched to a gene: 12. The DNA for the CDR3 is TGTGCCAGCAGTGACTCTGGGGCAGGGGGCATGCATACGCAGTATTTT. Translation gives CASSDSGAGGMHTQYF.

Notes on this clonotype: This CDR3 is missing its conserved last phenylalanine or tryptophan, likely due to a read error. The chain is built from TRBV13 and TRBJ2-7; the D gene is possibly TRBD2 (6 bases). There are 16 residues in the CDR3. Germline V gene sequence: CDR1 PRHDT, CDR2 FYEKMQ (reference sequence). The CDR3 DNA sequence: TGCGCCAGCAGCTCCTTTAGCGGAGAATCCTCCTACGAGCAGTACATC. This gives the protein CASSSFSGESSYEQYI.

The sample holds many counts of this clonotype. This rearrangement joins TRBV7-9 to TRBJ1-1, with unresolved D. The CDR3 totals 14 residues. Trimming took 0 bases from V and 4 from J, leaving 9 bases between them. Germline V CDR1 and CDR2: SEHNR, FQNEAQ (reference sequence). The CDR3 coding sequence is TGTGCCAGCAGCTTAGCCGGAGACACCACTGAAGCTTTCTTT. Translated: CASSLAGDTTEAFF.

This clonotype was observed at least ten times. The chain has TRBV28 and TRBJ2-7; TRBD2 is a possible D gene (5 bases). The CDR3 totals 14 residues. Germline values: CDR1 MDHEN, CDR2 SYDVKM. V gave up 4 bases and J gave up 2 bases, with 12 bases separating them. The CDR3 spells CASSYSENPYEQYF. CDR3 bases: TGTGCCAGCAGTTATAGCGAGAACCCCTACGAGCAGTACTTC.

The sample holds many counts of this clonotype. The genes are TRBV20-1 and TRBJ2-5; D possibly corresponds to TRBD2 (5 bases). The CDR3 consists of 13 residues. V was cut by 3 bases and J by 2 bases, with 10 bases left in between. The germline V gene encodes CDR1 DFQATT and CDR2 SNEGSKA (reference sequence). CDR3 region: CSARILVQETQYF. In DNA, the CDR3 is TGCAGTGCTAGGATACTAGTACAAGAGACCCAGTACTTC.

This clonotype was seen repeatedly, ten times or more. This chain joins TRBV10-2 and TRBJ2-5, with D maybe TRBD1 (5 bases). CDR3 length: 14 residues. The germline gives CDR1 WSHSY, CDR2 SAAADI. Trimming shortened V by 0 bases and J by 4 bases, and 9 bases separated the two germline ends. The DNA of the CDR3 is TGCGCCAGCAGTGAGTCGGTGGGGCGAGAGACCCAGTACTTC. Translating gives CASSESVGRETQYF.

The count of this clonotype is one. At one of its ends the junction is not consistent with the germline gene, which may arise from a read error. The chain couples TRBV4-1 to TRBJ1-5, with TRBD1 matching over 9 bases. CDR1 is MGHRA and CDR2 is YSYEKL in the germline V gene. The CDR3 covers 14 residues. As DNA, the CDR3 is TGCGCCAGTAGCCAAGGACAGGGGTATCAGCCCCAGCATTTT. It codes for CASSQGQGYQPQHF.

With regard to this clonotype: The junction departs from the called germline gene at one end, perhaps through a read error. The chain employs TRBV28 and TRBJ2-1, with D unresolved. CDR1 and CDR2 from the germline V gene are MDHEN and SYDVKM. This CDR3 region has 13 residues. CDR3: CASSLGRWDEQLF. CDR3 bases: TGTGCCAGCAGTTTAGGACGGTGGGATGAGCAGTTGTTC.

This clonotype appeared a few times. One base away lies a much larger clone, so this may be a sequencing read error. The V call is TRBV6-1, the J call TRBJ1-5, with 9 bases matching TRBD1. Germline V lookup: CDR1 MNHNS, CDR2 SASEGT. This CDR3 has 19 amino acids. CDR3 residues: CASSPQRGGQGFLNQHQHF. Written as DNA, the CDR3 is TGTGCCAGCAGTCCCCAACGAGGGGGACAGGGTTTTCTCAATCAGCACCAGCATTTT.